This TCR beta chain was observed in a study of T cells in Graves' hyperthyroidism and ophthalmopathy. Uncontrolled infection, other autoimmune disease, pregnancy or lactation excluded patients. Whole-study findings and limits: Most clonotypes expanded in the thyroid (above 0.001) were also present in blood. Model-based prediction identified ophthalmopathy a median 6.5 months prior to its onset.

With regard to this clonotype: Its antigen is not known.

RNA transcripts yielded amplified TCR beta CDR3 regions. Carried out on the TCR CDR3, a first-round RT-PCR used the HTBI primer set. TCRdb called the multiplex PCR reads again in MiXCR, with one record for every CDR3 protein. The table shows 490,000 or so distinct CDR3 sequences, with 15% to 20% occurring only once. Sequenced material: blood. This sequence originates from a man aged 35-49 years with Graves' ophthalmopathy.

The CDR3 region has the DNA TGTGCCAGCAGCTTGGGGCAGAGCTACAATGAGCAGTTCTTC. Encoded protein: CASSLGQSYNEQFF. The J gene is TRBJ2-1, the V gene TRBV5-4; D not resolved. Germline CDR1 is SGHNT and CDR2 is YYREEE (reference sequence). V dropped 0 bases and J dropped 3 bases, with 7 bases sitting between them. The CDR3 is 14 amino acids.